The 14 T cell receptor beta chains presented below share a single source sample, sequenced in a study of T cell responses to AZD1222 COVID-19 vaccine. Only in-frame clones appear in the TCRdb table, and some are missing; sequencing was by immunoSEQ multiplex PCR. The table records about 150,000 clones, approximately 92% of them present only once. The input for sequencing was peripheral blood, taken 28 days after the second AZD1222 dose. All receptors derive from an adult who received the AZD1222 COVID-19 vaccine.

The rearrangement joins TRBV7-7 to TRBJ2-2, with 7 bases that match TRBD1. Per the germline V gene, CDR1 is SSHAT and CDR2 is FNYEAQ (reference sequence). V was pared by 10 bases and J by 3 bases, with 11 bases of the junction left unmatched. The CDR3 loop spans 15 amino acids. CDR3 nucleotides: TGTGCCACCAGGCCCCGGACAGGTGACACCGGGGAGCTGTTTTTT. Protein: CATRPRTGDTGELFF. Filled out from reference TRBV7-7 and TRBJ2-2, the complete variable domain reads GAGVSQSPRYKVTKRGQDVTLRCDPISSHATLYWYQQALGQGPEFLTYFNYEAQPDKSGLPSDRFSAERPEGSISTLTIQRTEQRDSAMYRCATRPRTGDTGELFFGEGSRLTVL.

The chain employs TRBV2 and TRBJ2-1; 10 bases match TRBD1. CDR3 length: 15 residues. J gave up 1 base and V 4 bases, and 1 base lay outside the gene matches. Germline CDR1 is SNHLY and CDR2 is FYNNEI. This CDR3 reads CASSGTGGSYNEQFF. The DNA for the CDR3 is TGTGCCAGCAGTGGGACAGGGGGTTCCTACAATGAGCAGTTCTTC.

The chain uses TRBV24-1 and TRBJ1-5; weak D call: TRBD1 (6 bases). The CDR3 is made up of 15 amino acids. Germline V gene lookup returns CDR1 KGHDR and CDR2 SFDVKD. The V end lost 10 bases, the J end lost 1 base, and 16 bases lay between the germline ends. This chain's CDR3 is CATAPGTISNQPQHF. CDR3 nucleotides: TGTGCCACTGCCCCCGGGACAATCAGCAATCAGCCCCAGCATTTT.

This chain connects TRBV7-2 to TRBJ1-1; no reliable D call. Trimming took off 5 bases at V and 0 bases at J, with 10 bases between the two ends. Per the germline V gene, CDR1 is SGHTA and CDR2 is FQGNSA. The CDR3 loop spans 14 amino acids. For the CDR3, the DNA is TGTGCCAGCAGCCCCTTTTCCATGAACACTGAAGCTTTCTTT. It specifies CASSPFSMNTEAFF.

CDR3 nucleotides: TGTGCCAGCAGTTCCGGGAGGCCGGATGGCTACACCTTC. This gives the protein CASSSGRPDGYTF. The gene calls are TRBV27 and TRBJ1-2; D call uncertain. Germline values: CDR1 MNHEY, CDR2 SMNVEV (reference sequence). This CDR3 region has 13 residues. The V and J ends lost 4 bases and 6 bases respectively, with 12 bases between them.

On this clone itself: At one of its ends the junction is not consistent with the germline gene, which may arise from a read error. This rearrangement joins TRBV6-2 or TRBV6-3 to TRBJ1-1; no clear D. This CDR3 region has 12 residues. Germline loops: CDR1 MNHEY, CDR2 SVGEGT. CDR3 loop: CASSYSIGWTDF. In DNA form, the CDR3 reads TGTGCCAGCAGTTACTCGATCGGGTGGACCGATTTT.

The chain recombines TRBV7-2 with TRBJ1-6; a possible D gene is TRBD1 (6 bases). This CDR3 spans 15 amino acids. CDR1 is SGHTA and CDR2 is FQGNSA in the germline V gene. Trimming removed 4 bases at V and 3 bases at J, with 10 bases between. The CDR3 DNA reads TGTGCCAGCAGCTCCGGACAGAGCTATAATTCACCCCTCCACTTT. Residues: CASSSGQSYNSPLHF.

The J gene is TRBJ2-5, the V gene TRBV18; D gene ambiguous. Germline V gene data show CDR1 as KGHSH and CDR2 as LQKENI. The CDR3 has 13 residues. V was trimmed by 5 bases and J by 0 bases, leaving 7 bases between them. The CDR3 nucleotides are TGTGCCAGCTCATCTACGTACCAAGAGACCCAGTACTTC. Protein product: CASSSTYQETQYF.

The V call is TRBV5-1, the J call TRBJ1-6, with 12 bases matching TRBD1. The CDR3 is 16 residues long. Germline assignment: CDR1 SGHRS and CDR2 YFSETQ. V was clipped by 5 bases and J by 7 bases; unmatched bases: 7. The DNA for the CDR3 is TGCGCCAGCAGTTACGGGACAGGGGGCGCGAATTCACCCCTCCACTTT. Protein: CASSYGTGGANSPLHF.

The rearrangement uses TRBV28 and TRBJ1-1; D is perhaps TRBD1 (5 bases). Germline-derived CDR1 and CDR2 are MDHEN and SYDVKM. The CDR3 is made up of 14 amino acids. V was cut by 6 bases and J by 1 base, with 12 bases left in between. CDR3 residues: CASRPGTANTEAFF. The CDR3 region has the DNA TGTGCCAGCAGACCAGGGACGGCGAACACTGAAGCTTTCTTT.

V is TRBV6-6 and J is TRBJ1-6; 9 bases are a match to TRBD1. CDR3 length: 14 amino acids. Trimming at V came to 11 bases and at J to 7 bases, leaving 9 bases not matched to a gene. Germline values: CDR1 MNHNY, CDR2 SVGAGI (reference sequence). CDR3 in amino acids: CARTRDRGNSPLHF. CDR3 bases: TGTGCCCGCACTCGTGACAGGGGGAATTCACCCCTCCACTTT.

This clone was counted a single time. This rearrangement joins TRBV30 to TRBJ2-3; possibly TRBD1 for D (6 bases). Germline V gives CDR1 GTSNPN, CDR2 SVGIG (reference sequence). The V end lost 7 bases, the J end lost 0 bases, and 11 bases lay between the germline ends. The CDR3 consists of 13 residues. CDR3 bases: TGTGCCTCACAGGGACCTAGCACAGATACGCAGTATTTT. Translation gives CASQGPSTDTQYF.

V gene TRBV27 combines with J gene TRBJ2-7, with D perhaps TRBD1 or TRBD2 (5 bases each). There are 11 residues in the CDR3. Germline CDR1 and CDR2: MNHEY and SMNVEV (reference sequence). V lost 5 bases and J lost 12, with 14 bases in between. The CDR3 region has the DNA TGTGCCAGCAGTCCGGGACCTCCTCCGTACTTC. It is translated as CASSPGPPPYF.

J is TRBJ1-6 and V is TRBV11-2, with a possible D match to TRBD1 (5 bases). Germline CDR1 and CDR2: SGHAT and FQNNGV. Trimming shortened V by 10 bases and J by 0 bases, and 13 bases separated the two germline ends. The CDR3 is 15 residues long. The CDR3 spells CAIPQESSYNSPLHF. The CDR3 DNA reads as TGTGCCATCCCACAGGAGAGCTCCTATAATTCACCCCTCCACTTT.